This TCR beta chain was documented in a study of T cell responses to AZD1222 COVID-19 vaccine. Study findings and constraints: Repertoire sampling happened only post peak T cell response.

Germline V gene lookup returns CDR1 MNHEY and CDR2 SVGAGI. Trimming at V came to 6 bases and at J to 6 bases, leaving 10 bases not matched to a gene. The CDR3 totals 15 residues. The protocol was immunoSEQ multiplex PCR, while the TCRdb copy is restricted to in-frame clones and leaves out a portion. The sample holds about 130,000 clones, around 91% seen once. Points on this clone: No antigen is known for it.

The receptor's source is an adult in good health. The rearrangement links TRBV6-5 to TRBJ2-2; TRBD1 matches 7 bases. The material was peripheral blood, obtained on day 0 of MenACWY control vaccination. For the CDR3, the DNA is TGTGCCAGCAGATCTCGACAGGGCGGCGCCGGGGAGCTGTTTTTT. It specifies CASRSRQGGAGELFF.